This TCR beta chain was recorded in a study of OX40 agonist ivuxolimab in advanced cancers. For the wider study: Ivuxolimab, which targeted the costimulatory receptor OX40 (CD134), was an agonistic, fully human IgG2 monoclonal antibody. The paper reports the monotherapy dose-escalation portion (N ≈ 50 patients) of the phase I ivuxolimab trial. In the dose-escalation cohort, 65% to 85% of patients were male, and the mean age was approximately 60 years with a range of roughly 20 to 85. Partial responses occurred in three dose-escalation patients: two with cutaneous melanoma and one with hepatocellular carcinoma. Of the approximately 50 dose-escalation patients, hepatocellular carcinoma was present in around 20, melanoma in approximately 15, renal cell carcinoma in 9 and head and neck cancer in 9. Patients were allowed to have had prior anti-PD-1, anti-PD-L1 or anti-CTLA-4 therapy, and roughly 40% of the dose-escalation patients had been treated with checkpoint inhibitors. Intravenous ivuxolimab was administered to patients every 2 weeks at six dose levels: 0.01, 0.1, 0.3, 1.5, 3 and 10 mg/kg. The purpose of peripheral TCRbeta sequencing was to test whether ivuxolimab changed TCR sequence diversity and led to clonal T-cell expansion. The full study reports these points: After ivuxolimab, more expanded clones were found on average in CD8+ T cells than in CD4+ T cells. The antigen specificity of the clonally expanded peripheral T cells was not determined. Low levels of normalized T-cell clonal expansion were also seen in some patients who did not respond. In the 0.1-3.0 mg/kg groups, partial responders had among the lowest normalized peripheral clonal expansion, particularly in CD8+ T cells. At doses of 0.1 to 3.0 mg/kg, clonal expansion of both CD4+ and CD8+ blood T cells was observed from baseline to week 6.

The trial excluded patients who had a history of autoimmune disease or were on systemic immunosuppression. Peripheral blood for TCR sequencing was collected from all dose cohorts at baseline, on cycle 4 day 1, and on cycle 7 day 1. The samples were taken from a phase I, first-in-human, multicenter, open-label dose-escalation trial of ivuxolimab. Adults with locally advanced or metastatic melanoma, renal cell carcinoma, hepatocellular carcinoma or head and neck squamous cell carcinoma were enrolled in the trial. Before TCR sequencing, CD4+ T cells and CD8+ T cells were sorted from peripheral blood as separate populations. To sequence the TCRbeta CDR3 region, genomic DNA was isolated from the sorted cells. TCRbeta CDR3 regions were sequenced using the immunoSEQ Assay. Not all clones reach the TCRdb copy of this immuneACCESS table, which keeps in-frame sequences only. Checked studies attribute under half of the gap to unresolved V genes and leave the rest unexplained. The sample table holds roughly 60,000 clones, of which 80% to 95% were seen once. Roughly 0.44% of the sample lies in the top ten.

A note on this clone: The antigen this receptor binds is unknown. No base quality information exists; no much larger clone differs at one position.

Looking up the germline V gene yields CDR1 SGHAT and CDR2 FQNNGV. The CDR3 sequence holds 18 residues, the cysteine and phenylalanine included. The DNA shown is the 54-base CDR3, in frame from base 1. From V the trimming removes 0 bases and from J it removes 1 base, while the gene matches leave 6 bases of the junction unaccounted for. The sample here was CD4+ or CD8+ T cells sorted from blood, taken in a trial of the OX40 agonist ivuxolimab. This sequence was found in an adult with an advanced solid tumor such as melanoma, head and neck, liver or kidney cancer. This chain is built from TRBV11-2 and TRBJ2-2, with TRBD1 identical over 9 junction bases. CDR3 loop: CASSLDSPGQGNTGELFF. Here is the DNA: TGTGCCAGCAGCTTAGACAGCCCGGGACAGGGGAACACCGGGGAGCTGTTTTTT.